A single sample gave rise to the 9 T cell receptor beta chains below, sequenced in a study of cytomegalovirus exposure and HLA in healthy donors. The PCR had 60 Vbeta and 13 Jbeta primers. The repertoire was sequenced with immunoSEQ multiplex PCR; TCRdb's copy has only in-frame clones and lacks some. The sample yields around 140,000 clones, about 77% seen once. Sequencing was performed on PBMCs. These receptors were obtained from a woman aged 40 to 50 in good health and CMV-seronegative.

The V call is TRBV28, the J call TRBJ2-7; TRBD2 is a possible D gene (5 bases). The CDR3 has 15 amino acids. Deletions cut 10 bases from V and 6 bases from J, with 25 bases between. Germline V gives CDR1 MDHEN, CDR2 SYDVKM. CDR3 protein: CATTPGAAPGFEQYF. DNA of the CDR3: TGTGCCACCACCCCGGGCGCCGCCCCGGGGTTCGAGCAGTACTTC.

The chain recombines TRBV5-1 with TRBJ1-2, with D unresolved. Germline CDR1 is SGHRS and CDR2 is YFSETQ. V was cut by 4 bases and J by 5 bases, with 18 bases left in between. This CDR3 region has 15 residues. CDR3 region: CASSLGAESPYGYTF. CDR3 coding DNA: TGCGCCAGCAGCCTTGGCGCGGAATCTCCTTATGGCTACACCTTC.

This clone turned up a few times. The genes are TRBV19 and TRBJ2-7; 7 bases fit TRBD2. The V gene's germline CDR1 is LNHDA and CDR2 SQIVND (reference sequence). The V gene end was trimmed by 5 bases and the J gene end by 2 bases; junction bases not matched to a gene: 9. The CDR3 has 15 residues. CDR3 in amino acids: CASSPRTSVAYEQYF. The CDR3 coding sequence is TGTGCCAGTAGTCCCCGTACTAGCGTGGCCTACGAGCAGTACTTC.

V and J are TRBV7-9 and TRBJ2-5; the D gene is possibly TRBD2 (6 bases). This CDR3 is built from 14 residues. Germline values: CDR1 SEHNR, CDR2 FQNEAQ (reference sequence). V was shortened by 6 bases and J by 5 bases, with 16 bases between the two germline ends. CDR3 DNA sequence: TGTGCCAGCAGGGGGTTACTAGCTCGGGAGACCCAGTACTTC. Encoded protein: CASRGLLARETQYF. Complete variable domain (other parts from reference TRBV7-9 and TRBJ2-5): DTGVSQNPRHKITKRGQNVTFRCDPISEHNRLYWYRQTLGQGPEFLTYFQNEAQLEKSRLLSDRFSAERPKGSFSTLEIQRTEQGDSAMYLCASRGLLARETQYFGPGTRLLVL.

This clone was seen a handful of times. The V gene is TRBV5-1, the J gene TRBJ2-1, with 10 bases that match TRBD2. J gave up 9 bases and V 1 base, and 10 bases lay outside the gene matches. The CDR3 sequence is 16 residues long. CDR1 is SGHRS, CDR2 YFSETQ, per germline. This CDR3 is CASSLQPSGGAVEQFF. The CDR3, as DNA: TGCGCCAGCAGCTTGCAACCAAGCGGGGGGGCCGTTGAGCAGTTCTTC.

CDR3 sequence reads: CASSLENRVAFF. The CDR3 DNA is TGTGCCAGCAGCTTAGAAAATCGGGTAGCTTTCTTT. This sequence joins TRBV11-2 and TRBJ1-1; the D is unclear. V was trimmed by 0 bases and J by 10 bases, leaving 9 bases between them. This CDR3 has 12 amino acids. Germline CDR1 and CDR2: SGHAT and FQNNGV. Variable domain in full (rest from reference TRBV11-2 and TRBJ1-1): EAGVAQSPRYKIIEKRQSVAFWCNPISGHATLYWYQQILGQGPKLLIQFQNNGVVDDSQLPKDRFSAERLKGVDSTLKIQPAKLEDSAVYLCASSLENRVAFFGQGTRLTVV.

Here the CDR3 DNA reads TGCGCCAGCAGCTTGTCCGGACTAGCGGGGTCTGGGGCCAACGTCCTGACTTTC. Translation: CASSLSGLAGSGANVLTF. The rearrangement joins TRBV5-1 to TRBJ2-6, with 12 bases aligning to TRBD2. Losses at the gene ends were 1 base for V and 1 base for J; bases not matched to a gene: 3. Looked up from germline, CDR1 is SGHRS and CDR2 is YFSETQ. The CDR3 spans 18 residues.

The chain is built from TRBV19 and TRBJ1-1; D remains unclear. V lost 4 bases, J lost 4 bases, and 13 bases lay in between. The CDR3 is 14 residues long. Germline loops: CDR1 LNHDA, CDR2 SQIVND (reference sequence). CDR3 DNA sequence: TGTGCCAGTAGTAACGACGGAAGACTCACTGAAGCTTTCTTT. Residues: CASSNDGRLTEAFF. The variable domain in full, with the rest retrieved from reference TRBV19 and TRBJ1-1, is DGGITQSPKYLFRKEGQNVTLSCEQNLNHDAMYWYRQDPGQGLRLIYYSQIVNDFQKGDIAEGYSVSREKKESFPLTVTSAQKNPTAFYLCASSNDGRLTEAFFGQGTRLTVV.

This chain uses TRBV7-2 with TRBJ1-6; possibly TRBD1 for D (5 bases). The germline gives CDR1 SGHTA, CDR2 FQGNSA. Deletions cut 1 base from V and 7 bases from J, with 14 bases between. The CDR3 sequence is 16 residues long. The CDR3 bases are TGTGCCAGCAGCTTAGAACAGACGGGGGGAAATTCACCCCTCCACTTT. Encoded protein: CASSLEQTGGNSPLHF.